By share, the clone carrying this T cell receptor (beta chain) counts as medium-sized. In the original workflow: Clinicopathological groups supplied CDR3 differences that were used to build a distant-metastasis classifier for papillary thyroid cancer. TCRdb reanalyzed the PCR reads via MiXCR. The V and J calls and clone size come from TCRdb's table, not from the authors' own analysis. The repertoire holds 15,000 to 20,000 clones, with about 33% as singletons. Before thyroid surgery, none of the patients had received any treatment. Per germline, CDR1 MRHNA and CDR2 SNTAGT. V shed 6 bases and J shed 5 bases, with 4 bases lying between them. This CDR3 spans 10 amino acids. This record comes from a study of metastatic and nonmetastatic thyroid tumors.

Sequenced input: tumor tissue. The genes are TRBV6-4 and TRBJ2-5; D unclear. The receptor's source is a female donor with papillary thyroid cancer or a benign thyroid nodule (not recorded which). Some clones in this sample may be carry-over from other donors' samples. The CDR3 spells CASREETQYF. CDR3 in DNA: TGTGCCAGCAGGGAGGAGACCCAGTACTTC.